This T cell receptor beta chain was sequenced during a study of CD8 T cells in Susac syndrome. Random hexamers were used to reverse transcribe an amount of 0.5 to 1 ug RNA. TCRdb recomputed calls from the immunoSEQ multiplex PCR reads with MiXCR, one row per CDR3 protein. The sample has a few hundred thousand distinct CDR3 sequences, 70% to 90% seen once. The CDR3 length is 14 residues. The ends were cut back, 5 bases at V and 1 base at J, with 11 bases in the middle. The germline CDR1 and CDR2 sequences are LNHDA and SQIVND (reference sequence). The sequence came from a human donor with multiple sclerosis. The sample taken for sequencing was CD8+ T cells from PBMCs. This chain joins TRBV19 and TRBJ1-1, with TRBD1 as a possible D gene (5 bases). The CDR3 loop is CASSLYGGNTEAFF. CDR3 bases: TGTGCCAGTAGTCTGTATGGGGGGAACACTGAAGCTTTCTTT.